This T cell receptor (beta chain) was observed in a study of T-cell memory formation after mild COVID-19. Study at large: TCR clusters were mostly confined to one donor each. Whole-study results and caveats: Clones shrinking from day 15 to 85 showed even CD4/CD8 mixes; later expanders tilted CD4+. That cross-reactive memory joined was suggested by some responding clones appearing in pre-infection memory.

This clonotype was observed a few times. What it binds is not known. Libraries for TCRalpha and TCRbeta carried sample barcodes and unique molecular identifiers via 5'RACE. TCRdb independently ran MiXCR on the 5' RACE reads; one entry per CDR3 protein. The sample has hundreds of thousands of distinct CDR3 sequences; around 21% are singletons. Germline assignment: CDR1 SEHNR and CDR2 FQNEAQ (reference sequence). The V and J ends lost 6 bases and 5 bases, in that order; junction bases with no gene match: 22. The CDR3 covers 19 residues. The genes are TRBV7-9 and TRBJ2-7; 10 nucleotides line up with TRBD2. This TCR was recovered from an adult woman who had mild COVID-19 (a few samples of this study predate the infection). Cell type and time point are not known. The specimen sequenced was PBMCs or a T cell subset sorted from them (not recorded which). The CDR3 bases are TGTGCCAGCAGTCCCCAAAGGGGCAGCGGGAGGGCCCGTCTGGACGAGCAGTACTTC. It translates to CASSPQRGSGRARLDEQYF.